The next 19 T cell receptor beta chains were all read from a single sample in a study of T-cell reconstitution after alpha-beta-depleted transplantation in children. The authors prepared the TCRbeta library with unique molecular identifiers. TCRdb called the PCR reads again in MiXCR, with one record for every CDR3 protein. Seen here are 95,000 to 150,000 distinct CDR3 sequences, 23% observed once, and the top ten hold under 12%. The specimen was PBMCs, mostly from graft donor cells, collected 180 days after TCRalphabeta/CD19-depleted stem cell transplant. The receptor set was obtained from a male patient aged 2-15 years who had a stem cell transplant for chronic granulomatous disease, so the T cells may come from the graft donor.

The chain joins TRBV29-1 to TRBJ2-3; 9 bases are a match to TRBD1. After removal of 4 bases from V and 0 bases from J, the junction contained 5 bases not matched to a gene. This CDR3 contains 15 residues. Germline CDR1 SQVTM, CDR2 ANQGSEA. The CDR3 loop reads CSVAKGQGSTDTQYF. CDR3 nucleotide sequence: TGCAGCGTTGCCAAAGGACAGGGGAGCACAGATACGCAGTATTTT.

The rearrangement uses TRBV29-1 and TRBJ2-3; 7 bases are shared with TRBD2. The ends lost 2 bases at V and 4 bases at J; junction bases unmatched: 0. From germline, CDR1 is SQVTM and CDR2 ANQGSEA. The CDR3 has 12 amino acids. CDR3 bases: TGCAGCGTTGAACTAGCGGCAGATACGCAGTATTTT. The encoded protein is CSVELAADTQYF.

This chain uses TRBV5-6 with TRBJ2-5; D possibly corresponds to TRBD1 (5 bases). CDR1 is SGHDT and CDR2 is YYEEEE in the germline V gene. V was clipped by 0 bases and J by 12 bases, with 12 bases between them. The CDR3 runs 12 residues. The CDR3 region has the DNA TGTGCCAGCAGCTTGGGGACACGAGCCGAGTACTTC. Translated, it gives CASSLGTRAEYF.

This clonotype was seen many times. The chain combines TRBV10-3 with TRBJ2-5; 7 nucleotides match TRBD1. Germline CDR1 and CDR2: ENHRY and SYGVKD. The junction had 5 bases not matched to a gene; V was cut back by 8 bases and J by 2 bases. This CDR3 contains 13 residues. The CDR3 region is CAIGQVQQETQYF. The CDR3 DNA follows: TGTGCCATCGGACAGGTACAACAAGAGACCCAGTACTTC.

This clonotype has just a few counts. The rearrangement joins TRBV12-3 or TRBV12-4 to TRBJ2-1, with 8 bases lining up with TRBD2. Trimming took 5 bases from V and 12 from J; bases not matched to a gene: 9. The CDR3 loop spans 13 amino acids. In nucleotides, the CDR3 is TGTGCCAGCAGTCTCACTAGCGGTTCGGGGCAGTTCTTC. Translated: CASSLTSGSGQFF.

This clonotype has a handful of counts. The rearrangement uses TRBV5-1 and TRBJ2-1; D ambiguous. The CDR3 covers 16 residues. Germline-derived CDR1 and CDR2 are SGHRS and YFSETQ. V was trimmed by 4 bases and J by 0 bases, leaving 14 bases between them. CDR3 in DNA: TGCGCCAGCAGCGAGGAACCTATGAGCTCCTACAATGAGCAGTTCTTC. It specifies CASSEEPMSSYNEQFF.

Concerning this clonotype itself: A read error is possible here, since a much larger clone lies one base away. The V call is TRBV20-1, the J call TRBJ2-3; D is unclear. The CDR3 runs to 15 residues. V shed 4 bases and J shed 1 base, with 15 bases lying between them. Germline-derived CDR1 and CDR2 are DFQATT and SNEGSKA (reference sequence). The DNA of the CDR3 is TGCAGTGCTAATGCCGGGCGCGAGGGCACAGATACGCAGTATTTT. Its translation: CSANAGREGTDTQYF.

This clonotype occurred a few times. V is TRBV5-4 and J is TRBJ1-3; 7 bases map to TRBD1. The CDR3 totals 15 residues. The junction had 4 bases not matched to a gene; V was cut back by 4 bases and J by 0 bases. Germline V lookup: CDR1 SGHNT, CDR2 YYREEE (reference sequence). The CDR3, as DNA: TGTGCCAGCAGCCTAGGACAGGACTCTGGAAACACCATATATTTT. It specifies CASSLGQDSGNTIYF.

This clonotype was found many times. The CDR3 sequence is CASSTDTRREKLFF. The CDR3 nucleotides are TGTGCCAGCAGTACCGACACCCGGCGTGAAAAACTGTTTTTT. The chain combines TRBV6-5 with TRBJ1-4; unclear D gene. The CDR3 contains 14 residues. Germline V gives CDR1 MNHEY, CDR2 SVGAGI. Trimming stripped 5 bases from V and 7 bases from J, with 14 bases between.

This sequence joins TRBV12-3 or TRBV12-4 and TRBJ2-1; D is perhaps TRBD2 (6 bases). CDR3 length: 14 amino acids. Trimming cost V 3 bases and J 8 bases, with 14 bases left between them. Written as DNA, the CDR3 is TGTGCCAGCAGTTTTTTACTAGCTACCCATGAGCAGTTCTTC. Residues: CASSFLLATHEQFF.

The sample holds many counts of this clonotype. The chain is built from TRBV14 and TRBJ2-7; the match to TRBD1 covers 7 bases. Germline values: CDR1 SGHDN, CDR2 FVKESK. The CDR3 length is 15 residues. The V gene end was trimmed by 4 bases and the J gene end by 5 bases; junction bases not matched to a gene: 11. The chain's CDR3 is CASSPTLTGFHEQYF. The CDR3, as DNA: TGTGCCAGCAGCCCCACCCTGACAGGGTTCCACGAGCAGTACTTC.

The chain uses TRBV4-3 and TRBJ2-2; D not certain. This CDR3 is built from 11 residues. Trimming removed 2 bases at V and 8 bases at J, with 3 bases between. Germline V gene lookup returns CDR1 LGHNA and CDR2 YSLEER. The chain's CDR3 is CASSQLGELFF. CDR3 in DNA: TGCGCCAGCAGCCAACTGGGGGAGCTGTTTTTT.

This chain uses TRBV18 with TRBJ2-1; 10 nucleotides line up with TRBD2. From germline, CDR1 is KGHSH and CDR2 LQKENI. V shed 3 bases, J shed 5 bases, and the junction held 4 bases outside the gene matches. The CDR3 loop spans 15 amino acids. CDR3 DNA sequence: TGTGCCAGCTCACCGACTAGCGGGCCTAACAATGAGCAGTTCTTC. Its protein product is CASSPTSGPNNEQFF.

V is TRBV5-5 and J is TRBJ2-7; TRBD1 aligns across 9 bases. Germline lookup yields CDR1 SGHKS and CDR2 YYEKEE (reference sequence). V dropped 1 base and J dropped 6; count of bases not matched to a gene: 5. The CDR3 is 14 residues long. CDR3 sequence (DNA): TGTGCCAGCAGCTTGACAGGGGGCGAGAGCGAGCAGTACTTC. Encoded protein: CASSLTGGESEQYF.

The chain joins TRBV3-1 to TRBJ1-1; D ambiguous. V was pared by 0 bases and J by 11 bases, with 10 bases between. The CDR3 length is 12 residues. Germline CDR1 and CDR2: LGHDT and YNNKEL (reference sequence). The CDR3 sequence is CASSQDPGVAFF. As DNA, the CDR3 is TGTGCCAGCAGCCAAGATCCCGGGGTGGCTTTCTTT.

This clonotype appeared a few times. This sequence joins TRBV27 and TRBJ1-5; D remains ambiguous. The CDR3 runs to 14 residues. V was trimmed by 5 bases and J by 4 bases, leaving 12 bases between them. Germline V gene lookup returns CDR1 MNHEY and CDR2 SMNVEV (reference sequence). For the CDR3, the DNA is TGTGCCAGCAGTGCCGGGATGTTAAATCAGCCCCAGCATTTT. Its protein product is CASSAGMLNQPQHF.

This clonotype was counted many times. The J gene is TRBJ1-3, the V gene TRBV11-2; 12 nucleotides match TRBD1. The V segment lost 4 bases and the J segment 4 bases; nucleotides outside the gene matches: 5. CDR1 and CDR2 from the germline V gene are SGHAT and FQNNGV. The CDR3 is 16 residues long. DNA for the CDR3: TGTGCCAGCAGCTCATTTGGGACAGGGGGCGGAAACACCATATATTTT. Residues: CASSSFGTGGGNTIYF. The full variable domain, rest sourced from reference TRBV11-2 and TRBJ1-3, is EAGVAQSPRYKIIEKRQSVAFWCNPISGHATLYWYQQILGQGPKLLIQFQNNGVVDDSQLPKDRFSAERLKGVDSTLKIQPAKLEDSAVYLCASSSFGTGGGNTIYFGEGSWLTVV.

This clonotype has at least ten counts. The chain carries TRBV6-5 and TRBJ1-1; D remains ambiguous. The germline CDR1 and CDR2 sequences are MNHEY and SVGAGI. This CDR3 is 15 amino acids long. With 0 bases removed from V and 0 bases from J, the gap between germline ends came to 8 bases. CDR3 loop: CASSYSDLMNTEAFF. The CDR3 DNA reads TGTGCCAGCAGTTACTCGGATCTTATGAACACTGAAGCTTTCTTT.

CDR3 in DNA: TGCAGCGTTGAAGGAAGGGGGGTATACGAGCAGTACTTC. Protein sequence: CSVEGRGVYEQYF. V and J are TRBV29-1 and TRBJ2-7; either TRBD1 or TRBD2 may supply D (6 bases each). The CDR3 loop spans 13 amino acids. V gave up 1 base and J gave up 4 bases, with 11 bases separating them. The germline gives CDR1 SQVTM, CDR2 ANQGSEA.